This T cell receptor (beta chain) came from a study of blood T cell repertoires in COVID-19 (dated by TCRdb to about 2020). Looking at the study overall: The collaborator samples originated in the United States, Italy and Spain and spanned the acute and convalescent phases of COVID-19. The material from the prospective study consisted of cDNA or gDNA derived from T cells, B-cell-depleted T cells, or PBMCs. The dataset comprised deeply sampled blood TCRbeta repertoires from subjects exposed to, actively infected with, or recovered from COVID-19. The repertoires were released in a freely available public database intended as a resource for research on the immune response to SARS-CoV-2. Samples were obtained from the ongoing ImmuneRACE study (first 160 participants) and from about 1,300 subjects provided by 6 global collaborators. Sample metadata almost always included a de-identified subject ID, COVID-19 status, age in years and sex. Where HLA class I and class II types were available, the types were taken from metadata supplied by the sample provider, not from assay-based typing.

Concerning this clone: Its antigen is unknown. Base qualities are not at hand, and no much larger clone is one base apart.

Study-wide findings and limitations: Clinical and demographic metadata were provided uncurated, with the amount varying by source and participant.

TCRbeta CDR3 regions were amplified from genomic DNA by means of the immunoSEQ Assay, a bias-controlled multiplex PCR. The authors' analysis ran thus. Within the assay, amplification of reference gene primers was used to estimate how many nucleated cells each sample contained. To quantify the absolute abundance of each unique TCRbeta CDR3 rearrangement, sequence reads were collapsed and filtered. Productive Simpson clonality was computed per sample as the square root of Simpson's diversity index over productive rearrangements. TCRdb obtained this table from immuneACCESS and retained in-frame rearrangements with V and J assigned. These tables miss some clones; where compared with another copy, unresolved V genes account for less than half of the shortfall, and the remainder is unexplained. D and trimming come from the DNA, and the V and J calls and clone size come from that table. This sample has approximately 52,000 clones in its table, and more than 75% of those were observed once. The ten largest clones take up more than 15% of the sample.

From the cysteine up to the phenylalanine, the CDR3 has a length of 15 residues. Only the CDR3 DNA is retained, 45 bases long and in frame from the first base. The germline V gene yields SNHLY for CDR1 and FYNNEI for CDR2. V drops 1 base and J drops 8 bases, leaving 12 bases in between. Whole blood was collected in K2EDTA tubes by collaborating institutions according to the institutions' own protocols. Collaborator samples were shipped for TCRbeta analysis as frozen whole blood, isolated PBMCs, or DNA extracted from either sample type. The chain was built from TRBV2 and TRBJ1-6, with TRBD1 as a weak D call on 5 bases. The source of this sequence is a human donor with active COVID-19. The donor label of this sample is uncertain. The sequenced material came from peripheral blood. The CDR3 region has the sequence CASSEGGRFYSPLHF. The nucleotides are TGTGCCAGCAGTGAAGGGGGCAGGTTTTATTCACCCCTCCACTTT.